Listed below are T cell receptor beta chains from one sample, sequenced in a study of blood T cell repertoires in COVID-19. Generated by immunoSEQ multiplex PCR, the TCRdb table keeps only in-frame clones and is missing some. Of about 27,000 clones in the sample, about nine tenths were seen once. Input material: peripheral blood. These receptors came from a woman in her forties or fifties with active COVID-19. The CDR3 runs from the conserved cysteine through the conserved F or W. D genes are given only for firm matches. Clone size is given for some rows only: seen once, a few or many times, or a class if the clone is expanded.

V	J	size	length	D	DNA	CDR3
TRBV4-1	TRBJ1-1	-	14	TRBD1	TGCGCCAGCAGCCAAGCTTTATGGGACAGGGGGGCTTTCTTT	CASSQALWDRGAFF
TRBV7-8	TRBJ2-7	-	13	-	TGTGCCAGCAGCTTAGGTTCCACTTACGAGCAGTACTTC	CASSLGSTYEQYF
TRBV3-1/TRBV3-2	TRBJ1-6	-	18	TRBD1	TGTGCCAGCAGCCAACAACAGGGGAGTGGCTCCTATAATTCACCCCTCCACTTT	CASSQQQGSGSYNSPLHF
TRBV15	TRBJ2-1	-	14	-	TGTGCCACCAGCAGGGGTGGATGGGGGGATGAGCAGTTCTTC	CATSRGGWGDEQFF
TRBV6-6	TRBJ2-2	-	15	TRBD1	TGTGCCAGCCAGGGGGCGCAGACTCTTCGCGGGGAGCTGTTTTTT	CASQGAQTLRGELFF
TRBV6-6	TRBJ2-7	-	16	-	TGTGCCAGCAGTGCGTTCGGTCCCAGGGTCAGGCACGAGCAGTACTTC	CASSAFGPRVRHEQYF
TRBV28	TRBJ2-1	few	15	TRBD2	TGTGCCAGCACCAGACCGGGACTATCGGGCAATGAGCAGTTCTTC	CASTRPGLSGNEQFF
TRBV2	TRBJ1-1	-	13	-	TGTGCCAGCAGTGGGGAGATGAACACTGAAGCTTTCTTT	CASSGEMNTEAFF
TRBV6-1	TRBJ2-1	-	15	-	TGTGCCAGCAGTGAAGCGCTGCCAGTCTACAATGAGCAGTTCTTC	CASSEALPVYNEQFF
TRBV7-9	TRBJ2-7	-	15	TRBD1	TGTGCCAGCAGCTTACGTCGGGACAGGGGTAACGAGCAGTACTTC	CASSLRRDRGNEQYF
TRBV9	TRBJ2-7	-	14	-	TGTGCCAGCAGCGGTCGGGACAACTCCTACGAGCAGTACTTC	CASSGRDNSYEQYF
TRBV3-1/TRBV3-2	TRBJ1-1	-	14	TRBD1	TGTGCCAGCAGCCACTTAGGGACAGGGGATGAAGCTTTCTTT	CASSHLGTGDEAFF
TRBV7-3	TRBJ2-1	-	14	TRBD2	TGTGCCAGCAGCTCGACTAGCGGGAGTTATGAGCAGTTCTTC	CASSSTSGSYEQFF
TRBV2	TRBJ2-2	-	15	-	TGTGCCAGTAAGACGACAGTCCCGAACACCGGGGAGCTGTTTTTT	CASKTTVPNTGELFF
TRBV7-9	TRBJ2-1	-	15	TRBD2	TGTGCCAGCAGCTCAGCGGGAGGAGGGCCGGGTGAGCAGTTCTTC	CASSSAGGGPGEQFF
TRBV11-2	TRBJ2-2	-	15	-	TGTGCCAGCAGCTTAACCGGGAGCCACACCGGGGAGCTGTTTTTT	CASSLTGSHTGELFF
TRBV24-1	TRBJ1-1	-	15	-	TGTGCCACCAGTGATTTGGGGCATCGGAACACTGAAGCTTTCTTT	CATSDLGHRNTEAFF
TRBV27	TRBJ2-5	-	15	-	TGTGCCAGCAGTTCGACCTTGGGACTTCAAGAGACCCAGTACTTC	CASSSTLGLQETQYF
TRBV18	TRBJ1-1	-	13	-	TGTGCCAGCTCTACTTCAGGGAATACTGAAGCTTTCTTT	CASSTSGNTEAFF
TRBV15	TRBJ2-7	-	14	-	TGTGCCACCAGCAGAGCTAGCGATTCCTACGAGCAGTACTTC	CATSRASDSYEQYF
TRBV7-6	TRBJ2-7	once	12	-	TGTGCCAGCAGCGCGCAGGGCTACGAGCAGTACTTC	CASSAQGYEQYF
TRBV7-8	TRBJ1-1	once	12	-	TGTGCCAGCAGCACTTCAGGCCGACCAGCTTTCTTT	CASSTSGRPAFF
TRBV27	TRBJ1-1	-	12	-	TGTGCCAGCAGTTTTCGGGACACTGAAGCTTTCTTT	CASSFRDTEAFF
TRBV9	TRBJ1-1	-	14	-	TGTGCCAGCACCCGGGGACTACCTGGGGGTGAAGCTTTCTTT	CASTRGLPGGEAFF
TRBV24-1	TRBJ2-2	-	16	TRBD1	TGTGCCACCAGTGATCGGACAGGATGGGACACCGGGGAGCTGTTTTTT	CATSDRTGWDTGELFF
TRBV29-1	TRBJ2-5	-	10	-	TGCAGCGTTCATCAAGAGACCCAGTACTTC	CSVHQETQYF
TRBV28	TRBJ1-2	-	14	TRBD1	TGTGCCAGCACCCGACAGGGGGCGTCCTATGGCTACACCTTC	CASTRQGASYGYTF
TRBV4-1	TRBJ2-1	-	16	-	TGCGCCAGCAGCCAAGAACACATCTTCTCCTACAATGAGCAGTTCTTC	CASSQEHIFSYNEQFF